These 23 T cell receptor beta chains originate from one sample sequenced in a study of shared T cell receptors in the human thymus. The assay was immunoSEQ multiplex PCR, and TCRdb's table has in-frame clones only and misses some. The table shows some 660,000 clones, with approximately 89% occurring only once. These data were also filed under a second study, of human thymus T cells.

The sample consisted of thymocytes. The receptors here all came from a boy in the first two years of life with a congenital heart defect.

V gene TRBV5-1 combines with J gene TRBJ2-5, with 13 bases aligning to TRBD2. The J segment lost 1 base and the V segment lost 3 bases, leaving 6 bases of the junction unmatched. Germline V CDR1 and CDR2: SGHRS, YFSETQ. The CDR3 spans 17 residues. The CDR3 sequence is CASSSPTSGGVQETQYF. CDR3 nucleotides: TGCGCCAGCAGCTCCCCTACTAGCGGGGGGGTCCAAGAGACCCAGTACTTC.

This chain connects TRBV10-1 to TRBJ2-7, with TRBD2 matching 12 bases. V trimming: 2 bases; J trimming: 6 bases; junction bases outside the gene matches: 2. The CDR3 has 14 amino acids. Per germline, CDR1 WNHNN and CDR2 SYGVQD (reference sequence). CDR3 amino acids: CASSELGLAGEQYF. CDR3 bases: TGCGCCAGCAGTGAGCTGGGACTAGCGGGCGAGCAGTACTTC.

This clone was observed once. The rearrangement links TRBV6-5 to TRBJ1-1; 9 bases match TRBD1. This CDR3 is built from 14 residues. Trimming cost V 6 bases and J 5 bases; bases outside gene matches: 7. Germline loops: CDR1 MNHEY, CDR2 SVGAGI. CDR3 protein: CASRPTGGRTEAFF. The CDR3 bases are TGTGCCAGCAGACCAACAGGGGGCCGAACTGAAGCTTTCTTT.

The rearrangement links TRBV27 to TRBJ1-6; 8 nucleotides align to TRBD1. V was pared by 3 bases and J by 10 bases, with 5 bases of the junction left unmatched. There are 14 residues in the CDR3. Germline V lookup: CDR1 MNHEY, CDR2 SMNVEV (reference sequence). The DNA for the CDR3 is TGTGCCAGCAGTTTCCGGACAGGGTTCTCACCCCTCCACTTT. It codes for CASSFRTGFSPLHF.

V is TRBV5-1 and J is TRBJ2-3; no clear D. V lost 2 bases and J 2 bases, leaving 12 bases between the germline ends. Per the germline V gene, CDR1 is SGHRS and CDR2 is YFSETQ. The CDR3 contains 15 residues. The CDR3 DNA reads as TGCGCCAGCAGCTTTGGCGGCGTCAACACAGATACGCAGTATTTT. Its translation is CASSFGGVNTDTQYF.

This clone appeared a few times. CDR3 nucleotide sequence: TGTGCCAGCAGTTTAGGGCGGGGCCCCGGGACCCAGTACTTC. It encodes CASSLGRGPGTQYF. This sequence joins TRBV28 and TRBJ2-5, with D possibly matching TRBD2 (6 bases). Per germline, CDR1 MDHEN and CDR2 SYDVKM. The V end was cut by 2 bases, the J end by 7 bases, with 14 bases between. The CDR3 consists of 14 residues. Filled out from reference TRBV28 and TRBJ2-5, the complete variable domain reads DVKVTQSSRYLVKRTGEKVFLECVQDMDHENMFWYRQDPGLGLRLIYFSYDVKMKEKGDIPEGYSVSREKKERFSLILESASTNQTSMYLCASSLGRGPGTQYFGPGTRLLVL.

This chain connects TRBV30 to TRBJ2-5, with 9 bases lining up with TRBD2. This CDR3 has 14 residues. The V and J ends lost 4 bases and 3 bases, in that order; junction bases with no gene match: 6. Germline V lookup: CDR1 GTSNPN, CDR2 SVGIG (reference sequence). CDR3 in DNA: TGTGCCTGGAATAGGAAGCGGGGGGAAGAGACCCAGTACTTC. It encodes CAWNRKRGEETQYF. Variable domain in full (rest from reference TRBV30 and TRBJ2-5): SQTIHQWPATLVQPVGSPLSLECTVEGTSNPNLYWYRQAAGRGLQLLFYSVGIGQISSEVPQNLSASRPQDRQFILSSKKLLLSDSGFYLCAWNRKRGEETQYFGPGTRLLVL.

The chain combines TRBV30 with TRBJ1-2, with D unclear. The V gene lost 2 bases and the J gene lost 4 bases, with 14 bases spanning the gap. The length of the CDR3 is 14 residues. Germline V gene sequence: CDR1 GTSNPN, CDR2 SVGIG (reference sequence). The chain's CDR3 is CAWSPSSDLYGYTF. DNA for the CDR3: TGTGCCTGGAGTCCTTCTAGCGACCTCTATGGCTACACCTTC.

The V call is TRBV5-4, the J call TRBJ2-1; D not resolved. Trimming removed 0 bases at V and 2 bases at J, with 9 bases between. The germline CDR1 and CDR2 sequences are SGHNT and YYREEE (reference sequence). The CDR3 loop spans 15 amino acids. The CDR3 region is CASSLALGTYNEQFF. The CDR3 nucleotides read TGTGCCAGCAGCTTGGCTCTAGGAACCTACAATGAGCAGTTCTTC.

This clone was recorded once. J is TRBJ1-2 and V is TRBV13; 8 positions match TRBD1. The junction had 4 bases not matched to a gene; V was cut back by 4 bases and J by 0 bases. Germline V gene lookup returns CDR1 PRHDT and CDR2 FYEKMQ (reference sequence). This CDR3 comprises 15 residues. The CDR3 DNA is TGTGCCAGCAGCTCTGGACAGGGTCCTAACTATGGCTACACCTTC. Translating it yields CASSSGQGPNYGYTF.

The CDR3 nucleotides read TGTGCCAGCAGTTTTTATGGGGCCGAGACCCAGTACTTC. Translating gives CASSFYGAETQYF. This rearrangement joins TRBV28 to TRBJ2-5, with a possible D match to TRBD1 (5 bases). Trimming pared 3 bases from V and 5 bases from J, leaving 10 bases between. The CDR3 consists of 13 residues. CDR1 and CDR2 from the germline V gene are MDHEN and SYDVKM.

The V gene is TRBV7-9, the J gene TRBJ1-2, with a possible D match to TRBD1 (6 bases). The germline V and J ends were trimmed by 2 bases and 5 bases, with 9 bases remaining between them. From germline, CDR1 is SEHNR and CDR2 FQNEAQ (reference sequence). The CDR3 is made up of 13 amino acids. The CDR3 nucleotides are TGTGCCAGCAGCTTACCCACAGGGTATGGCTACACCTTC. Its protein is CASSLPTGYGYTF.

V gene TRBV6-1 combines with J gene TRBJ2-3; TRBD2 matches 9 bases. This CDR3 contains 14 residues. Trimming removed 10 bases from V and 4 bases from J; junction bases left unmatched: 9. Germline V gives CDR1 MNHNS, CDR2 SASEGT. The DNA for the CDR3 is TGTGCCAACCGAGCGGGAGGCAGGTCAGATACGCAGTATTTT. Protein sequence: CANRAGGRSDTQYF.

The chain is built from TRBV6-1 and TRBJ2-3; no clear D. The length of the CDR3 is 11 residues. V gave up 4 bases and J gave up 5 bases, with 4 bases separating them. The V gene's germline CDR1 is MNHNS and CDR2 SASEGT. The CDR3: CASSGRDTQYF. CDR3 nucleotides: TGTGCCAGCAGTGGGAGAGATACGCAGTATTTT.

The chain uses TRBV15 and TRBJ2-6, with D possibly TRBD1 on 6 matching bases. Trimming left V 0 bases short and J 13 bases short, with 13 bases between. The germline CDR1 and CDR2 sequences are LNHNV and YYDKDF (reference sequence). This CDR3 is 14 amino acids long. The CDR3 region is CATSREGGQVVLTF. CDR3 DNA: TGTGCCACCAGCAGAGAAGGGGGTCAGGTAGTCCTGACTTTC. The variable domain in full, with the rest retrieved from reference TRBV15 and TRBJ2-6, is DAMVIQNPRYQVTQFGKPVTLSCSQTLNHNVMYWYQQKSSQAPKLLFHYYDKDFNNEADTPDNFQSRRPNTSFCFLDIRSPGLGDTAMYLCATSREGGQVVLTFGAGSRLTVL.

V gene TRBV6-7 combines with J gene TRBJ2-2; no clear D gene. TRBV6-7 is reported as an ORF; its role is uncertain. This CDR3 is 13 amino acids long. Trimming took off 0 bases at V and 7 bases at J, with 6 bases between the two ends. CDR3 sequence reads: CASSYSASGELFF. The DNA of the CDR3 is TGTGCCAGCAGTTACTCGGCTAGCGGGGAGCTGTTTTTT.

This CDR3 is CASSVEGLADYTGELFF. DNA of the CDR3: TGTGCCAGCAGCGTAGAGGGACTAGCAGATTACACCGGGGAGCTGTTTTTT. The chain is built from TRBV9 and TRBJ2-2; 9 nucleotides line up with TRBD2. This CDR3 comprises 17 residues. J was trimmed by 3 bases and V by 0 bases; bases with no gene match: 6. Looked up from germline, CDR1 is SGDLS and CDR2 is YYNGEE. The full variable domain, in which reference TRBV9 and TRBJ2-2 provide the parts outside the CDR3, is DSGVTQTPKHLITATGQRVTLRCSPRSGDLSVYWYQQSLDQGLQFLIQYYNGEERAKGNILERFSAQQFPDLHSELNLSSLELGDSALYFCASSVEGLADYTGELFFGEGSRLTVL.

The CDR3 protein is CASSLDPVYGYTF. CDR3 bases: TGTGCCAGCAGCTTAGACCCAGTATATGGCTACACCTTC. The V gene is TRBV13, the J gene TRBJ1-2; D remains ambiguous. The CDR3 sequence is 13 residues long. Germline-derived CDR1 and CDR2 are PRHDT and FYEKMQ (reference sequence). Trimming cost V 1 base and J 5 bases, with 8 bases left between them.

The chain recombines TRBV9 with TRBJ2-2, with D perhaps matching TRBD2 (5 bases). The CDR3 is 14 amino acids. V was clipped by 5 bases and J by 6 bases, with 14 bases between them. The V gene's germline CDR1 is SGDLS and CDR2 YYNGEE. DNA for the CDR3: TGTGCCAGCAGTGTTGGACTCCTTGCCGGGGAGCTGTTTTTT. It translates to CASSVGLLAGELFF.

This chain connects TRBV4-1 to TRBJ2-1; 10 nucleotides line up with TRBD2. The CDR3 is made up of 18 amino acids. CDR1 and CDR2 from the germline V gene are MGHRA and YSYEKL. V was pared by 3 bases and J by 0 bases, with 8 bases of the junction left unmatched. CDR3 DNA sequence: TGCGCCAGCAGCCACGACCTAGCGGGGGCGAGCTCCTACAATGAGCAGTTCTTC. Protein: CASSHDLAGASSYNEQFF.

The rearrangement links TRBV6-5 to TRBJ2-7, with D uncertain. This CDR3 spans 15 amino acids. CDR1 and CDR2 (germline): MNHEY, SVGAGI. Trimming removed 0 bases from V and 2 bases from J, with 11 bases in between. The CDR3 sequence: CASSYSSLFTYEQYF. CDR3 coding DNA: TGTGCCAGCAGTTACTCGAGCTTATTTACCTACGAGCAGTACTTC.

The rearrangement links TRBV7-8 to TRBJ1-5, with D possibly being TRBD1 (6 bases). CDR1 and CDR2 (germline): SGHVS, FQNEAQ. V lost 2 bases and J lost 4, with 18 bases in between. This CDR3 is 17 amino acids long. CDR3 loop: CASSLSPDGTFNQPQHF. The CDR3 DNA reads TGTGCCAGCAGCTTAAGTCCGGATGGGACATTTAATCAGCCCCAGCATTTT.

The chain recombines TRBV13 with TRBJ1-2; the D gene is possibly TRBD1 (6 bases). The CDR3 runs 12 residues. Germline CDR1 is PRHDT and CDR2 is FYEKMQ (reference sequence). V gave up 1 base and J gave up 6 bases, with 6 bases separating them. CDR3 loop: CASSLDRDGYTF. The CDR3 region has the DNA TGTGCCAGCAGCTTAGACAGGGATGGCTACACCTTC. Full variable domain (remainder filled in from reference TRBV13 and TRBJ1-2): AAGVIQSPRHLIKEKRETATLKCYPIPRHDTVYWYQQGPGQDPQFLISFYEKMQSDKGSIPDRFSAQQFSDYHSELNMSSLELGDSALYFCASSLDRDGYTFGSGTRLTVV.